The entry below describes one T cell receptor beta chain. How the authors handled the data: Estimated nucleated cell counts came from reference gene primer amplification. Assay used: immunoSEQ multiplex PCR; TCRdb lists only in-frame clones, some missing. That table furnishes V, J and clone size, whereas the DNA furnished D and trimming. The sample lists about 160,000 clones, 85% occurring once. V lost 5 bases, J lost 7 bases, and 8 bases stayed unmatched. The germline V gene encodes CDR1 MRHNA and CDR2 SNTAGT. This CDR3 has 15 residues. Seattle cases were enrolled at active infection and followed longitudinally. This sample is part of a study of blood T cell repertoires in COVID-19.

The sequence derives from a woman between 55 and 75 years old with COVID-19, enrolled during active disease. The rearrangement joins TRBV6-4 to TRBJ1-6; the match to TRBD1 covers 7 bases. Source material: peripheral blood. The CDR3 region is CASSSSDRTNSPLHF. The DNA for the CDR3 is TGTGCCAGCAGTAGTTCGGACAGGACAAATTCACCCCTCCACTTT.